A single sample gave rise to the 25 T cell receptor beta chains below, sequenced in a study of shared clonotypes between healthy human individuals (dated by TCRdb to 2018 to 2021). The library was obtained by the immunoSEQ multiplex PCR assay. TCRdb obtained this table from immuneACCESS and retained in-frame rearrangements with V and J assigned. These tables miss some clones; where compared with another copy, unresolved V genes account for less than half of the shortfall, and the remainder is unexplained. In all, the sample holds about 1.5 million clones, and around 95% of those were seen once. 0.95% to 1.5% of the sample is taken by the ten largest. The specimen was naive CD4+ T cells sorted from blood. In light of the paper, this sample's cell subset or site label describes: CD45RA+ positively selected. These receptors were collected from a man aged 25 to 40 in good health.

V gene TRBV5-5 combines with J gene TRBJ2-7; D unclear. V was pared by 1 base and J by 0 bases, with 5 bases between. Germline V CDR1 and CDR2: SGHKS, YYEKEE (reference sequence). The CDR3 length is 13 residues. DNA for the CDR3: TGTGCCAGCAGCTTGAGGAGCTCCTACGAGCAGTACTTC. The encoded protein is CASSLRSSYEQYF.

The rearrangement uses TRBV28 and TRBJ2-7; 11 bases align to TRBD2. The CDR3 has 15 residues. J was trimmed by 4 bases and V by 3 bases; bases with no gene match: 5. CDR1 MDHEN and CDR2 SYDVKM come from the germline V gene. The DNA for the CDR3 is TGTGCCAGCAGTTTCACTAGCGGGAGAACGTACGAGCAGTACTTC. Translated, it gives CASSFTSGRTYEQYF.

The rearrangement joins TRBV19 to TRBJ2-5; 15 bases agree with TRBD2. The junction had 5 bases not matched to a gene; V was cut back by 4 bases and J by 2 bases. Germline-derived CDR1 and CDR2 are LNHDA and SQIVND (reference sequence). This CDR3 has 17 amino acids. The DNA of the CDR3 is TGTGCCAGTAGTAAGACGGGACTAGCGGGAGGACAAGAGACCCAGTACTTC. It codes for CASSKTGLAGGQETQYF.

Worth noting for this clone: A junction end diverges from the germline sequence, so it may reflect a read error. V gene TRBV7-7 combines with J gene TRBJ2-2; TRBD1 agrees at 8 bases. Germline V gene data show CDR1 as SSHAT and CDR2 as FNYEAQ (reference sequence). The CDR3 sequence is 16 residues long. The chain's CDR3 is CASSNRQGLVTGELFF. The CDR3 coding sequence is TGTGCTAGCAGCAACCGACAGGGGTTGGTTACCGGGGAGCTGTTTTTT.

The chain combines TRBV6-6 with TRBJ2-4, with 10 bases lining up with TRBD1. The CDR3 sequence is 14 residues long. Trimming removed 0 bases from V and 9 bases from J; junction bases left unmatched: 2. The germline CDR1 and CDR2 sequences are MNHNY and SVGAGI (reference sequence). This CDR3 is CASSYSRTGGIQYF. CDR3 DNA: TGTGCCAGCAGTTACTCGCGGACAGGGGGCATTCAGTACTTC.

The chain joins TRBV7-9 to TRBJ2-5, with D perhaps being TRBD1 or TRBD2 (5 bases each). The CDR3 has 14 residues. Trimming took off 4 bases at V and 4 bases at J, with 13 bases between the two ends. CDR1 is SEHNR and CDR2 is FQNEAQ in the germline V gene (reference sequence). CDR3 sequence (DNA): TGTGCCAGCAGCTCTAGAGTGGGGGTAGAGACCCAGTACTTC. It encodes CASSSRVGVETQYF.

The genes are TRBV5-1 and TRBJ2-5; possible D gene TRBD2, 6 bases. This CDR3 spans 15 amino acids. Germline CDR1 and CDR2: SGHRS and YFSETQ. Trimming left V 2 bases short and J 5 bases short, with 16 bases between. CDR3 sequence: CASSFTSSLGETQYF. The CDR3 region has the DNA TGCGCCAGCAGCTTCACTAGCTCACTCGGGGAGACCCAGTACTTC.

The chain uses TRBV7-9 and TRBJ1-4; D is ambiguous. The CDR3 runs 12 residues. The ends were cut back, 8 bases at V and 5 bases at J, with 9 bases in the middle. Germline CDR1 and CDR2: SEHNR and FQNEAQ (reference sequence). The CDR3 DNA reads TGTGCCAGCCGGCCGAGCAATGAAAAACTGTTTTTT. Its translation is CASRPSNEKLFF.

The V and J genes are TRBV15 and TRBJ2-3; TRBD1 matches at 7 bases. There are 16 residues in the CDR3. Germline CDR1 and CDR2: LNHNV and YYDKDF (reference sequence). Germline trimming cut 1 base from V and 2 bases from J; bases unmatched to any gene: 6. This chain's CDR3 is CATSRGGTAHTDTQYF. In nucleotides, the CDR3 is TGTGCCACCAGCAGAGGTGGGACAGCCCACACAGATACGCAGTATTTT. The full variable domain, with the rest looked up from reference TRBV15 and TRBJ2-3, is DAMVIQNPRYQVTQFGKPVTLSCSQTLNHNVMYWYQQKSSQAPKLLFHYYDKDFNNEADTPDNFQSRRPNTSFCFLDIRSPGLGDTAMYLCATSRGGTAHTDTQYFGPGTRLTVL.

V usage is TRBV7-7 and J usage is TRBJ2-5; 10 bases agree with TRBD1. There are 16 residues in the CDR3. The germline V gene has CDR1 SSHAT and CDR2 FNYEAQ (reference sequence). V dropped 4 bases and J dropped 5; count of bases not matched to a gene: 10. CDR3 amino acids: CASSSGPGQGQETQYF. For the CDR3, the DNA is TGTGCCAGCAGCTCCGGCCCGGGACAGGGGCAGGAGACCCAGTACTTC. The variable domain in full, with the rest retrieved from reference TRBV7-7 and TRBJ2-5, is GAGVSQSPRYKVTKRGQDVTLRCDPISSHATLYWYQQALGQGPEFLTYFNYEAQPDKSGLPSDRFSAERPEGSISTLTIQRTEQRDSAMYRCASSSGPGQGQETQYFGPGTRLLVL.

In nucleotides, the CDR3 is TGTGCCAGCTTTGGAACTCCGGGACTAGCGAGTCTCAATGAGCAGTTCTTC. Translating gives CASFGTPGLASLNEQFF. This sequence joins TRBV27 and TRBJ2-1, with 10 bases identical to TRBD2. V dropped 8 bases and J dropped 6; count of bases not matched to a gene: 16. The CDR3 length is 17 residues. CDR1 and CDR2 (germline): MNHEY, SMNVEV (reference sequence).

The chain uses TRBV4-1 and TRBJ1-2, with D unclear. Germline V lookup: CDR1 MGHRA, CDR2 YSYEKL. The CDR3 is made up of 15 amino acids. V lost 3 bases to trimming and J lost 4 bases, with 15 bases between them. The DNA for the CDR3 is TGCGCCAGCAGCCAGTCCCTCGCGCAGATCTATGGCTACACCTTC. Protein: CASSQSLAQIYGYTF.

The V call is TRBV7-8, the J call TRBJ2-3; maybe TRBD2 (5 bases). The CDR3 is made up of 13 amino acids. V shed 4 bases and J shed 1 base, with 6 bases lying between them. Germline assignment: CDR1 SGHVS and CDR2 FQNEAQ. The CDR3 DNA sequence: TGTGCCAGCAGCTGGGGAGGCACAGATACGCAGTATTTT. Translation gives CASSWGGTDTQYF.

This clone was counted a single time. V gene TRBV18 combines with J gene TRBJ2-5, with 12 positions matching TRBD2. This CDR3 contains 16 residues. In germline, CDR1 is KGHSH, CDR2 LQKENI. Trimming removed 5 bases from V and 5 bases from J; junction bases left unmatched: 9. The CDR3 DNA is TGTGCCAGCTCAAATCTAGCGGGAGGGCCCATGGAGACCCAGTACTTC. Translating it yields CASSNLAGGPMETQYF.

The CDR3 sequence is CASSAQGRSYEQYF. The CDR3 DNA is TGCGCCAGCAGTGCCCAGGGGAGGTCTTACGAGCAGTACTTC. The gene calls are TRBV10-1 and TRBJ2-7; D may match TRBD1 or TRBD2 (6 bases each). From germline, CDR1 is WNHNN and CDR2 SYGVQD (reference sequence). Trimming cost V 4 bases and J 4 bases, with 14 bases left between them. This CDR3 spans 14 amino acids.

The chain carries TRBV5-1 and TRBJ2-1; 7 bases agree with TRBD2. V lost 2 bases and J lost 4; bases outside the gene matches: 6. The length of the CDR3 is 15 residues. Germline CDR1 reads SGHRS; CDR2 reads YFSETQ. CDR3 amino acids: CASSLVTSVYNEQFF. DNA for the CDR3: TGCGCCAGCAGCTTAGTCACTAGCGTATACAATGAGCAGTTCTTC. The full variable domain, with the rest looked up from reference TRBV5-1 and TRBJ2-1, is KAGVTQTPRYLIKTRGQQVTLSCSPISGHRSVSWYQQTPGQGLQFLFEYFSETQRNKGNFPGRFSGRQFSNSRSEMNVSTLELGDSALYLCASSLVTSVYNEQFFGPGTRLTVL.

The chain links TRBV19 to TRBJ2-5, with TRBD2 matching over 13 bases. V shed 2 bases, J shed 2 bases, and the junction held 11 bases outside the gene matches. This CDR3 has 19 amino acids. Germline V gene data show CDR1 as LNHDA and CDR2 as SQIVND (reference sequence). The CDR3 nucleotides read TGTGCCAGTAGTATACGCCGGACTAGCGGGAGTTACCCACAAGAGACCCAGTACTTC. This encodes CASSIRRTSGSYPQETQYF.

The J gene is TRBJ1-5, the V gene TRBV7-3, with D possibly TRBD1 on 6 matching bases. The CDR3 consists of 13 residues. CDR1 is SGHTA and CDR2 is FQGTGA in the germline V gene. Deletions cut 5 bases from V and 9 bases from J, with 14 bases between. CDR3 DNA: TGTGCCAGCAGCCCACAGGGTCGGTGGCCCCAGCATTTT. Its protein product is CASSPQGRWPQHF.

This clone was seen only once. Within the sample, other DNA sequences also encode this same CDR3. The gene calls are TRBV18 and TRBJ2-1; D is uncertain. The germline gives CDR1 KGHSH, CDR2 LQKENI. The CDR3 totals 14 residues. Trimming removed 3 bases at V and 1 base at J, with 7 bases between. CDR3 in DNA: TGTGCCAGCTCACCCGGAGTGTCCTACAATGAGCAGTTCTTC. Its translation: CASSPGVSYNEQFF.

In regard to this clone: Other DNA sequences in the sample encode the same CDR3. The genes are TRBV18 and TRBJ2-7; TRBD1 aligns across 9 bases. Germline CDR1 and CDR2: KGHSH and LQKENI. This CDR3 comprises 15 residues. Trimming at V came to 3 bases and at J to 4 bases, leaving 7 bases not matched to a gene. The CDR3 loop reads CASSPIPGQGYEQYF. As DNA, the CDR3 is TGTGCCAGCTCACCGATTCCGGGACAGGGATACGAGCAGTACTTC.

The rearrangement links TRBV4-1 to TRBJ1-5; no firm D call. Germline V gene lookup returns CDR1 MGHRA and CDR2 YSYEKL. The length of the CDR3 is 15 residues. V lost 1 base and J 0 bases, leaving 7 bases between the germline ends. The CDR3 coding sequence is TGCGCCAGCAGCCAAGGGACGTTTAGCAATCAGCCCCAGCATTTT. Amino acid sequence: CASSQGTFSNQPQHF.

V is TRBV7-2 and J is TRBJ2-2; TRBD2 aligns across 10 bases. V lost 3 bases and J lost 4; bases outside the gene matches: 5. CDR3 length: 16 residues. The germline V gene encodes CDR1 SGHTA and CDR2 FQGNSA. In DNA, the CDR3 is TGTGCCAGCAGCTTGAGCGGGAGGGGGGCCACCGGGGAGCTGTTTTTT. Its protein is CASSLSGRGATGELFF.

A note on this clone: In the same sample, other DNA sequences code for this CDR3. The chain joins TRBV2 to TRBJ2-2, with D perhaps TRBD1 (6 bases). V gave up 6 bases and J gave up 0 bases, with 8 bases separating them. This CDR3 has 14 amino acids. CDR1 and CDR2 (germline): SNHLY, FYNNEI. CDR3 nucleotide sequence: TGTGCCAGCAGGGACAGAACGAACACCGGGGAGCTGTTTTTT. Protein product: CASRDRTNTGELFF.

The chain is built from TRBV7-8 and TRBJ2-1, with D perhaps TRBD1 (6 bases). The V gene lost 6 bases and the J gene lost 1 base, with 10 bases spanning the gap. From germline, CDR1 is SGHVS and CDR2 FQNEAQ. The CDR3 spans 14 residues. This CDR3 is CASRKTGSYNEQFF. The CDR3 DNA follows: TGTGCCAGCAGAAAAACAGGGTCCTACAATGAGCAGTTCTTC.

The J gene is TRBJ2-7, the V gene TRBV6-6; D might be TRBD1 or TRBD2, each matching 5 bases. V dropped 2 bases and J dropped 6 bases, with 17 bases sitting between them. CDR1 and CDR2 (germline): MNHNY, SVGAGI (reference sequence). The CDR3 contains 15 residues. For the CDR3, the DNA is TGTGCCAGCAGTTACACAGGCGGCCGGGGTGGCGAGCAGTACTTC. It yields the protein CASSYTGGRGGEQYF.